The 27 T cell receptor beta chains presented below share a single source sample, sequenced in a study of shared clonotypes between healthy human individuals (dated by TCRdb to about 2020). Libraries came from the immunoSEQ multiplex PCR assay. The table comes from immuneACCESS by way of TCRdb, which keeps in-frame sequences with V and J called. Part of the clones is missing from these tables; in studies checked, under half for an unresolved V gene and the rest for unknown reasons. Present in this sample are millions of clones, 85% to 95% of which were seen just once. In total, the top ten clones hold 0.13% of the sample. Input material: naive CD4+ T cells sorted from blood. The sample's cell subset or site label is to be understood as: CD45RA+ positively selected. The receptor source for this set is a man in his late teens or twenties in good health.

The rearrangement links TRBV4-1 to TRBJ2-3, with a weak D call TRBD1 (6 bases). The V gene's germline CDR1 is MGHRA and CDR2 YSYEKL. The CDR3 runs to 15 residues. V was shortened by 3 bases and J by 2 bases, with 12 bases between the two germline ends. The CDR3 coding sequence is TGCGCCAGCAGCCAGGTGGACAGAAACACAGATACGCAGTATTTT. As protein: CASSQVDRNTDTQYF.

The rearrangement joins TRBV19 to TRBJ2-7; a possible D gene is TRBD2 (6 bases). This CDR3 contains 15 residues. Germline CDR1 reads LNHDA; CDR2 reads SQIVND (reference sequence). Deletions cut 1 base from V and 9 bases from J, with 19 bases between. CDR3 coding DNA: TGTGCCAGTAGTATAGGGGGATCGGCGGGGAATTGGCAGTACTTC. Protein product: CASSIGGSAGNWQYF.

The chain links TRBV25-1 to TRBJ2-3; D not resolved. The germline V gene encodes CDR1 MGHDK and CDR2 SYGVNS. The length of the CDR3 is 17 residues. Trimming left V 5 bases short and J 0 bases short, with 18 bases between. The CDR3 here is CASSPPGAVTSTDTQYF. CDR3 bases: TGTGCCAGCAGTCCTCCTGGAGCCGTTACTAGCACAGATACGCAGTATTTT.

The chain carries TRBV7-2 and TRBJ2-5; 11 nucleotides align to TRBD2. V lost 5 bases and J lost 3; bases outside the gene matches: 8. Germline V lookup: CDR1 SGHTA, CDR2 FQGNSA. The CDR3 is 16 residues long. The CDR3 sequence: CASSRMGSGREETQYF. The CDR3 bases are TGTGCCAGCAGCCGCATGGGTAGCGGGAGGGAAGAGACCCAGTACTTC.

Here the CDR3 DNA reads TGTGCCAGCAGTTACTCGAGGCCTCTACTGAACACTGAAGCTTTCTTT. Translation: CASSYSRPLLNTEAFF. The J gene is TRBJ1-1, the V gene TRBV6-6; D gene ambiguous. CDR3 length: 16 residues. Trimming shortened V by 0 bases and J by 0 bases, and 11 bases separated the two germline ends. The V gene's germline CDR1 is MNHNY and CDR2 SVGAGI (reference sequence).

Concerning this clone: The same CDR3 arises from other DNA sequences in this sample as well. CDR3 nucleotides: TGCGCCAGCAGCCAAGTAGGGACTGGAAACACCATATATTTT. It codes for CASSQVGTGNTIYF. V gene TRBV4-1 combines with J gene TRBJ1-3; no firm D call. Germline V gene data show CDR1 as MGHRA and CDR2 as YSYEKL. CDR3 length: 14 residues. V gave up 1 base and J gave up 2 bases, with 6 bases separating them.

This chain links TRBV5-4 with TRBJ2-1, with D perhaps TRBD1 (5 bases). The CDR3 runs to 15 residues. Trimming shortened V by 0 bases and J by 6 bases, and 13 bases separated the two germline ends. Germline CDR1 reads SGHNT; CDR2 reads YYREEE (reference sequence). DNA of the CDR3: TGTGCCAGCAGCTTGGGAGCAGGGTCGGTCAATGAGCAGTTCTTC. Its protein is CASSLGAGSVNEQFF.

The V gene is TRBV2, the J gene TRBJ1-3; TRBD1 matches 8 bases. This CDR3 has 14 amino acids. Germline CDR1 is SNHLY and CDR2 is FYNNEI. V shed 5 bases and J 2 bases; nucleotides not matched to a gene: 2. CDR3 sequence: CASSSTGAGNTIYF. In DNA form, the CDR3 reads TGTGCCAGCAGTTCGACAGGGGCTGGAAACACCATATATTTT.

This sequence joins TRBV6-5 and TRBJ2-7; TRBD2 matches at 8 bases. CDR3 length: 15 residues. J gave up 3 bases and V 0 bases, and 4 bases lay outside the gene matches. Germline CDR1 reads MNHEY; CDR2 reads SVGAGI. The CDR3, as DNA: TGTGCCAGCAGTTACTCGACTAGCGCTTACTACGAGCAGTACTTC. Protein sequence: CASSYSTSAYYEQYF.

This clone was seen ten or more times. The chain joins TRBV14 to TRBJ2-1; D unclear. From germline, CDR1 is SGHDN and CDR2 FVKESK. The CDR3 is 13 residues long. The V and J ends lost 4 bases and 5 bases respectively, with 9 bases between them. CDR3 protein: CASSPFLNNEQFF. CDR3 nucleotide sequence: TGTGCCAGCAGCCCCTTTCTCAACAATGAGCAGTTCTTC.

V and J are TRBV2 and TRBJ2-1; 7 nucleotides align to TRBD2. The J segment lost 2 bases and the V segment lost 1 base, leaving 2 bases of the junction unmatched. The CDR3 runs to 15 residues. CDR1 and CDR2 from the germline V gene are SNHLY and FYNNEI. CDR3 region: CASSEGGGAYNEQFF. In DNA form, the CDR3 reads TGTGCCAGCAGTGAAGGCGGGGGAGCCTACAATGAGCAGTTCTTC.

The chain recombines TRBV27 with TRBJ1-6, with D tentatively TRBD1 (6 bases). The CDR3 totals 14 residues. V was trimmed by 4 bases and J by 6 bases, leaving 10 bases between them. The germline V gene has CDR1 MNHEY and CDR2 SMNVEV (reference sequence). The CDR3 nucleotides are TGTGCCAGCAGTTCCGGGACACGTAATTCACCCCTCCACTTT. This gives the protein CASSSGTRNSPLHF.

The J gene is TRBJ2-1, the V gene TRBV11-2; a weak D match, TRBD1 (6 bases). The length of the CDR3 is 12 residues. V was pared by 5 bases and J by 7 bases, with 9 bases between. Germline CDR1 and CDR2: SGHAT and FQNNGV. CDR3 coding DNA: TGTGCCAGCAGCCCAGGGGTAAATGAGCAGTTCTTC. Encoded protein: CASSPGVNEQFF. The full variable domain, rest sourced from reference TRBV11-2 and TRBJ2-1, is EAGVAQSPRYKIIEKRQSVAFWCNPISGHATLYWYQQILGQGPKLLIQFQNNGVVDDSQLPKDRFSAERLKGVDSTLKIQPAKLEDSAVYLCASSPGVNEQFFGPGTRLTVL.

The V gene is TRBV13, the J gene TRBJ2-6; TRBD1 aligns across 10 bases. The CDR3 has 17 amino acids. The junction had 2 bases not matched to a gene; V was cut back by 3 bases and J by 0 bases. Germline assignment: CDR1 PRHDT and CDR2 FYEKMQ (reference sequence). This CDR3 reads CASSFGTGVSGANVLTF. The DNA of the CDR3 is TGTGCCAGCAGCTTTGGGACAGGGGTCTCTGGGGCCAACGTCCTGACTTTC.

This chain joins TRBV4-2 and TRBJ2-2; 13 bases map to TRBD2. The germline V gene has CDR1 LGHNA and CDR2 YNFKEQ. Unmatched junction bases numbered 8, after V lost 3 bases and J lost 7 bases. This CDR3 comprises 17 residues. The CDR3 loop is CASSQGAGLAGYGELFF. CDR3 DNA sequence: TGTGCCAGCAGCCAGGGAGCGGGACTAGCGGGATACGGGGAGCTGTTTTTT.

This chain joins TRBV18 and TRBJ2-2, with 9 positions matching TRBD1. Trimming removed 4 bases from V and 6 bases from J; junction bases left unmatched: 3. The CDR3 runs to 14 residues. CDR1 KGHSH and CDR2 LQKENI come from the germline V gene. The DNA for the CDR3 is TGTGCCAGCTCACTCGGACAGGGGCCCGGGGAGCTGTTTTTT. It codes for CASSLGQGPGELFF.

V gene TRBV5-1 combines with J gene TRBJ2-3; TRBD1 might be the D (6 bases). The V gene lost 4 bases and the J gene lost 4 bases, with 13 bases spanning the gap. Germline V CDR1 and CDR2: SGHRS, YFSETQ. The CDR3 covers 14 residues. Here the CDR3 reads CASSPKTGPDTQYF. CDR3 DNA sequence: TGCGCCAGCAGCCCGAAGACAGGTCCAGATACGCAGTATTTT. The full variable domain, in which reference TRBV5-1 and TRBJ2-3 provide the parts outside the CDR3, is KAGVTQTPRYLIKTRGQQVTLSCSPISGHRSVSWYQQTPGQGLQFLFEYFSETQRNKGNFPGRFSGRQFSNSRSEMNVSTLELGDSALYLCASSPKTGPDTQYFGPGTRLTVL.

The chain combines TRBV7-3 with TRBJ1-2, with 9 positions matching TRBD1. V lost 5 bases to trimming and J lost 3 bases; unmatched junction nucleotides: 7. The CDR3 has 15 amino acids. Germline loops: CDR1 SGHTA, CDR2 FQGTGA. The CDR3 sequence: CASSLGTGWDYGYTF. DNA of the CDR3: TGTGCCAGCAGCCTCGGGACAGGGTGGGACTATGGCTACACCTTC.

V usage is TRBV9 and J usage is TRBJ1-3; D uncertain. CDR1 is SGDLS and CDR2 is YYNGEE in the germline V gene. The germline V and J ends were trimmed by 1 base and 4 bases, with 6 bases remaining between them. This CDR3 contains 13 residues. The CDR3 DNA sequence: TGTGCCAGCAGCGTATTACCCGGAAACACCATATATTTT. It codes for CASSVLPGNTIYF.

The V gene is TRBV30, the J gene TRBJ2-3; 7 positions agree with TRBD1. Losses at the gene ends were 2 bases for V and 2 bases for J; bases not matched to a gene: 4. Germline assignment: CDR1 GTSNPN and CDR2 SVGIG (reference sequence). CDR3 length: 14 residues. CDR3 loop: CAWSKGTVTDTQYF. The CDR3 DNA follows: TGTGCCTGGAGTAAAGGGACAGTCACAGATACGCAGTATTTT.

J is TRBJ2-3 and V is TRBV10-3, with TRBD2 matching over 11 bases. The CDR3 sequence is 14 residues long. CDR1 is ENHRY and CDR2 is SYGVKD in the germline V gene. The V and J ends lost 11 bases and 4 bases, in that order; junction bases with no gene match: 8. The CDR3 sequence is CASATSGSSDTQYF. DNA of the CDR3: TGTGCCTCGGCCACTAGCGGGAGTTCAGATACGCAGTATTTT.

V gene TRBV30 combines with J gene TRBJ1-2; D gene uncertain. The V and J ends lost 5 bases and 1 base respectively, with 11 bases between them. This CDR3 is 13 amino acids long. CDR1 GTSNPN and CDR2 SVGIG come from the germline V gene (reference sequence). This CDR3 is CAWEGRLNYGYTF. The CDR3 DNA follows: TGTGCCTGGGAAGGACGGCTTAACTATGGCTACACCTTC.

The J gene is TRBJ2-2, the V gene TRBV10-1; D remains unclear. V was shortened by 5 bases and J by 1 base, with 5 bases between the two germline ends. The CDR3 consists of 13 residues. CDR1 is WNHNN, CDR2 SYGVQD, per germline (reference sequence). The CDR3 loop is CASSRQNTGELFF. CDR3 DNA sequence: TGCGCCAGCAGTCGACAGAACACCGGGGAGCTGTTTTTT.

V usage is TRBV28 and J usage is TRBJ1-5; tentative D call: TRBD1 (5 bases). Trimming left V 5 bases short and J 7 bases short, with 21 bases between. There are 16 residues in the CDR3. Germline loops: CDR1 MDHEN, CDR2 SYDVKM. CDR3 sequence reads: CASSQVGYWDGQPQHF. DNA for the CDR3: TGTGCCAGCAGTCAAGTGGGATATTGGGACGGCCAGCCCCAGCATTTT.

This chain uses TRBV6-5 with TRBJ1-5, with D perhaps matching TRBD1 (5 bases). The germline V gene encodes CDR1 MNHEY and CDR2 SVGAGI. The CDR3 covers 13 residues. V lost 2 bases to trimming and J lost 7 bases, with 9 bases between them. CDR3 bases: TGTGCCAGCAGTTACGACAGCCTACAGCCCCAGCATTTT. Residues: CASSYDSLQPQHF.

This chain links TRBV11-2 with TRBJ2-7; D possibly matches TRBD1 or TRBD2 (5 bases each). From germline, CDR1 is SGHAT and CDR2 FQNNGV. This CDR3 is built from 17 residues. Deletions cut 5 bases from V and 3 bases from J, with 23 bases between. The CDR3: CASSDAPGTRNGYEQYF. The CDR3 DNA is TGTGCCAGCAGCGACGCCCCTGGGACGCGAAATGGCTACGAGCAGTACTTC.

The J gene is TRBJ2-7, the V gene TRBV6-5; unclear D gene. The CDR3 loop spans 12 amino acids. Germline CDR1 is MNHEY and CDR2 is SVGAGI. V was pared by 2 bases and J by 2 bases, with 4 bases between. The CDR3 coding sequence is TGTGCCAGCAGTTACCCTCCCTACGAGCAGTACTTC. It specifies CASSYPPYEQYF.